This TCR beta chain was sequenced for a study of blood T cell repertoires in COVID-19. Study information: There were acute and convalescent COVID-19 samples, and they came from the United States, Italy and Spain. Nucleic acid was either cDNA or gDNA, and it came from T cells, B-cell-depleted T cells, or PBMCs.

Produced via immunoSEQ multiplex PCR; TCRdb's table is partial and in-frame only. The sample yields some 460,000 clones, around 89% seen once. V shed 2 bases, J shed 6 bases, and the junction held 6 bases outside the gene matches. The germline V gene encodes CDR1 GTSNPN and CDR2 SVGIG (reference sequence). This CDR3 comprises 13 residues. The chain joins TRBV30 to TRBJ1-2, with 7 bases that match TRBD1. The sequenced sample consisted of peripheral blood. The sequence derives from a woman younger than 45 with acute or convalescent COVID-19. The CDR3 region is CAWSFRGGDGYTF. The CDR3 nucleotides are TGTGCCTGGAGTTTCAGAGGGGGCGATGGCTACACCTTC.